These 26 T cell receptor beta chains were all obtained from the same sample, sequenced in a study of T-cell memory formation after mild COVID-19. TCRdb used MiXCR to reprocess the 5' RACE reads, holding one entry per CDR3 protein. This sample carries roughly 100,000 distinct CDR3 sequences, 13% of them seen once, and the ten largest clones take around 27%. Material for sequencing was PBMCs or a T cell subset sorted from them (not recorded which). These receptors were collected from an adult woman who had mild COVID-19 (a few samples of this study predate the infection). Cell type and time point are not known.

This clonotype was recorded a few times. The CDR3 DNA is TGTGCCAGCACTCAGGGGTTCACTGAAGCTTTCTTT. As protein: CASTQGFTEAFF. V is TRBV6-6 and J is TRBJ1-1, with D possibly matching TRBD1 (6 bases). In germline, CDR1 is MNHNY, CDR2 SVGAGI (reference sequence). Trimming left V 7 bases short and J 4 bases short, with 10 bases between. The CDR3 contains 12 residues.

The chain links TRBV4-1 to TRBJ2-1; 14 bases are a match to TRBD2. J was trimmed by 8 bases and V by 4 bases; bases with no gene match: 4. CDR1 MGHRA and CDR2 YSYEKL come from the germline V gene. This CDR3 has 15 residues. The CDR3 bases are TGCGCCAGCAGCCTGACTAGCGGGGGGGCCGATGAGCAGTTCTTC. Its protein is CASSLTSGGADEQFF.

The chain joins TRBV7-9 to TRBJ1-2; D unclear. The CDR3 is 14 amino acids. Germline loops: CDR1 SEHNR, CDR2 FQNEAQ (reference sequence). The V end lost 1 base, the J end lost 4 bases, and 10 bases lay between the germline ends. The CDR3 protein is CASSLVQNLYGYTF. The CDR3 DNA follows: TGTGCCAGCAGCTTAGTTCAGAATCTCTATGGCTACACCTTC.

The chain joins TRBV7-3 to TRBJ1-1; D remains unclear. V dropped 2 bases and J dropped 2 bases, with 9 bases sitting between them. This CDR3 contains 14 residues. The germline V gene has CDR1 SGHTA and CDR2 FQGTGA. The CDR3 protein is CASSLDVGNTEAFF. The CDR3 region has the DNA TGTGCCAGCAGCTTAGACGTGGGAAACACTGAAGCTTTCTTT.

J is TRBJ1-2 and V is TRBV5-1, with D possibly TRBD1 on 6 matching bases. Germline V lookup: CDR1 SGHRS, CDR2 YFSETQ. This CDR3 has 13 amino acids. The V and J ends lost 2 bases and 2 bases respectively, with 7 bases between them. The CDR3 DNA follows: TGCGCCAGCAGCTTTGGACAGAACTATGGCTACACCTTC. It specifies CASSFGQNYGYTF.

This chain joins TRBV5-1 and TRBJ2-2, with 9 bases that match TRBD1. The germline CDR1 and CDR2 sequences are SGHRS and YFSETQ. This CDR3 is built from 16 residues. The J segment lost 0 bases and the V segment lost 2 bases, leaving 2 bases of the junction unmatched. The DNA for the CDR3 is TGCGCCAGCAGCTTATGGACAGGGGCGAACACCGGGGAGCTGTTTTTT. This gives the protein CASSLWTGANTGELFF.

The chain is built from TRBV10-3 and TRBJ2-1, with D perhaps TRBD1 or TRBD2 (5 bases each). CDR3 length: 14 residues. The V gene lost 5 bases and the J gene lost 6 bases, with 14 bases spanning the gap. CDR1 and CDR2 (germline): ENHRY, SYGVKD. The CDR3 loop is CAISTPGDLNEQFF. In nucleotides, the CDR3 is TGTGCCATCAGTACTCCCGGGGACCTCAATGAGCAGTTCTTC.

The rearrangement uses TRBV7-9 and TRBJ2-1; D is ambiguous. This CDR3 region has 13 residues. The germline V and J ends were trimmed by 2 bases and 8 bases, with 10 bases remaining between them. The germline CDR1 and CDR2 sequences are SEHNR and FQNEAQ (reference sequence). The CDR3 DNA sequence: TGTGCCAGCAGCTTATTAACGCAGGATGAGCAGTTCTTC. Translation: CASSLLTQDEQFF. Full variable domain (remainder filled in from reference TRBV7-9 and TRBJ2-1): DTGVSQNPRHKITKRGQNVTFRCDPISEHNRLYWYRQTLGQGPEFLTYFQNEAQLEKSRLLSDRFSAERPKGSFSTLEIQRTEQGDSAMYLCASSLLTQDEQFFGPGTRLTVL.

This clonotype was seen repeatedly, ten times or more. The chain recombines TRBV29-1 with TRBJ2-1, with 10 bases lining up with TRBD2. Germline V gene data show CDR1 as SQVTM and CDR2 as ANQGSEA. With V trimmed by 0 bases and J by 8 bases, 13 bases remained unmatched. The CDR3 runs 17 residues. DNA for the CDR3: TGCAGCGTTGAAGATGACCGGAGCGGGGGGGCCCGGGATGAGCAGTTCTTC. Its translation: CSVEDDRSGGARDEQFF.

This clonotype occurred a few times. This rearrangement joins TRBV27 to TRBJ2-1; 11 positions agree with TRBD2. Germline V gene sequence: CDR1 MNHEY, CDR2 SMNVEV (reference sequence). This CDR3 has 16 amino acids. The ends lost 3 bases at V and 1 base at J; junction bases unmatched: 2. For the CDR3, the DNA is TGTGCCAGCAGTTTCACTAGCGGGAGTTCCTACAATGAGCAGTTCTTC. This translates into CASSFTSGSSYNEQFF.

In this sample, this clonotype is medium-sized. J is TRBJ2-7 and V is TRBV15, with TRBD2 as a possible D gene (5 bases). Between the trimmed V and J ends, which lost 0 bases and 3 bases, there was a span of 9 bases. The CDR3 extends over 14 amino acids. Germline V gene sequence: CDR1 LNHNV, CDR2 YYDKDF (reference sequence). The DNA for the CDR3 is TGTGCCACCAGCAGAGACCGGGGTAGCTACGAGCAGTACTTC. Residues: CATSRDRGSYEQYF.

The V and J genes are TRBV7-6 and TRBJ2-7; D is tentatively TRBD1 or TRBD2 (5 bases each). Germline CDR1 and CDR2: SGHVS and FNYEAQ. The CDR3 has 14 residues. The V end lost 5 bases, the J end lost 1 base, and 12 bases lay between the germline ends. The CDR3 bases are TGTGCCAGCAGCGCCCGGGACGATTCCTACGAGCAGTACTTC. Residues: CASSARDDSYEQYF.

This clonotype was counted only a few times. At one end the junction does not follow the germline gene, possibly because of a read error. The chain couples TRBV29-1 to TRBJ2-1, with 10 bases aligning to TRBD2. The CDR3 extends over 13 amino acids. Per germline, CDR1 SQVTM and CDR2 ANQGSEA. CDR3 amino acids: CSVDQREGIDTEF. DNA of the CDR3: TGCAGCGTTGACCAGCGGGAGGGTATCGATACCGAATTC.

The V call is TRBV20-1, the J call TRBJ2-3, with 10 nucleotides matching TRBD2. The CDR3 is 16 residues long. The germline gives CDR1 DFQATT, CDR2 SNEGSKA (reference sequence). With V trimmed by 1 base and J by 3 bases, 7 bases remained unmatched. The CDR3 here is CSARASSGGMTDTQYF. The CDR3 DNA follows: TGCAGTGCTAGAGCCTCTAGCGGGGGAATGACAGATACGCAGTATTTT.

This clonotype occurred a few times. V and J are TRBV3-1 and TRBJ2-2, with 9 nucleotides matching TRBD2. This CDR3 has 18 residues. The germline gives CDR1 LGHDT, CDR2 YNNKEL (reference sequence). V lost 3 bases to trimming and J lost 4 bases; unmatched junction nucleotides: 12. The CDR3 loop is CASSHKRLAVFVTGELFF. CDR3 coding DNA: TGTGCCAGCAGCCACAAACGACTAGCGGTCTTCGTCACCGGGGAGCTGTTTTTT.

This clonotype was detected many times. The chain is built from TRBV6-1 and TRBJ2-7; D is undetermined. V lost 3 bases, J lost 0 bases, and 15 bases lay in between. Germline V gene lookup returns CDR1 MNHNS and CDR2 SASEGT. The CDR3 spans 16 residues. CDR3 nucleotide sequence: TGTGCCAGCAGTGACGCTCCCCTTGTCCGCTCCTACGAGCAGTACTTC. Its protein product is CASSDAPLVRSYEQYF.

This clonotype came up a few times. The V gene is TRBV6-2 or TRBV6-3, the J gene TRBJ2-1; D remains ambiguous. The CDR3 spans 12 residues. Trimming left V 2 bases short and J 4 bases short, with 3 bases between. In germline, CDR1 is MNHEY, CDR2 SVGEGT. CDR3 nucleotide sequence: TGTGCCAGCAGTTACGAGTACAATGAGCAGTTCTTC. It translates to CASSYEYNEQFF.

The rearrangement uses TRBV4-1 and TRBJ2-7, with unresolved D. V lost 0 bases, J lost 5 bases, and 11 bases lay in between. The V gene's germline CDR1 is MGHRA and CDR2 YSYEKL. The CDR3 loop spans 14 amino acids. CDR3 DNA sequence: TGCGCCAGCAGCCAAGACCCGCCTGGGCACGAGCAGTACTTC. Its translation is CASSQDPPGHEQYF.

This clonotype was picked up a small number of times. The chain is built from TRBV7-2 and TRBJ2-3; perhaps TRBD1 as D (6 bases). V was trimmed by 1 base and J by 0 bases, leaving 11 bases between them. The CDR3 spans 16 residues. Per germline, CDR1 SGHTA and CDR2 FQGNSA. The CDR3 protein is CASSLVPGASTDTQYF. CDR3 in DNA: TGTGCCAGCAGCTTAGTTCCAGGGGCTAGCACAGATACGCAGTATTTT. The variable domain in full, with the rest retrieved from reference TRBV7-2 and TRBJ2-3, is GAGVSQSPSNKVTEKGKDVELRCDPISGHTALYWYRQSLGQGLEFLIYFQGNSAPDKSGLPSDRFSAERTGGSVSTLTIQRTQQEDSAVYLCASSLVPGASTDTQYFGPGTRLTVL.

This clonotype was seen more than once but under ten times. V gene TRBV9 combines with J gene TRBJ2-3; possible D gene TRBD2, 5 bases. V was pared by 8 bases and J by 4 bases, with 14 bases between. The CDR3 spans 13 residues. The germline CDR1 and CDR2 sequences are SGDLS and YYNGEE. CDR3 region: CASTQGGPDTQYF. In DNA, the CDR3 is TGTGCCAGTACCCAAGGAGGCCCAGATACGCAGTATTTT. The whole variable domain, remainder taken from reference TRBV9 and TRBJ2-3, is DSGVTQTPKHLITATGQRVTLRCSPRSGDLSVYWYQQSLDQGLQFLIQYYNGEERAKGNILERFSAQQFPDLHSELNLSSLELGDSALYFCASTQGGPDTQYFGPGTRLTVL.

This clonotype occurred a few times. The gene calls are TRBV15 and TRBJ2-1, with a tentative D call TRBD1 (5 bases). CDR3 length equals 14 residues. The V gene lost 0 bases and the J gene lost 14 bases, with 17 bases spanning the gap. Looked up from germline, CDR1 is LNHNV and CDR2 is YYDKDF (reference sequence). The CDR3 nucleotides read TGTGCCACCAGCAGAGATAACAGGCCCCCGGTAGAGTTCTTC. Amino acids: CATSRDNRPPVEFF.

The chain recombines TRBV6-5 with TRBJ2-3; no clear D gene. This CDR3 spans 14 amino acids. Trimming cost V 6 bases and J 0 bases, with 10 bases left between them. Germline V gene data show CDR1 as MNHEY and CDR2 as SVGAGI. The CDR3 sequence: CASSPLRSTDTQYF. DNA of the CDR3: TGTGCCAGCAGCCCCCTGCGGAGCACAGATACGCAGTATTTT.

The chain couples TRBV20-1 to TRBJ2-3, with D perhaps TRBD1 (6 bases). The V end lost 2 bases, the J end lost 4 bases, and 16 bases lay between the germline ends. Germline V gene sequence: CDR1 DFQATT, CDR2 SNEGSKA (reference sequence). This CDR3 has 15 residues. This chain's CDR3 is CSARHHRVQSDTQYF. CDR3 in DNA: TGCAGTGCTAGACACCACAGGGTTCAATCAGATACGCAGTATTTT.

The chain is built from TRBV13 and TRBJ1-1; D might be TRBD1 (5 bases). Germline V gene sequence: CDR1 PRHDT, CDR2 FYEKMQ (reference sequence). V was cut by 5 bases and J by 1 base, with 11 bases left in between. This CDR3 is 14 amino acids long. CDR3 DNA: TGTGCCAGCAGCCCCCGGGGGGAGAACACTGAAGCTTTCTTT. Protein sequence: CASSPRGENTEAFF.

The gene calls are TRBV4-3 and TRBJ2-3, with D unclear. Germline CDR1 reads LGHNA; CDR2 reads YSLEER. Trimming shortened V by 0 bases and J by 6 bases, and 19 bases separated the two germline ends. The CDR3 sequence is 17 residues long. The CDR3 reads CASSQERITPPPDTQYF. CDR3 DNA: TGCGCCAGCAGCCAAGAAAGGATTACCCCACCACCGGATACGCAGTATTTT.

The chain recombines TRBV2 with TRBJ2-7, with TRBD1 matching 8 bases. V was pared by 5 bases and J by 3 bases, with 12 bases of the junction left unmatched. Germline V CDR1 and CDR2: SNHLY, FYNNEI. CDR3 length: 16 residues. CDR3 bases: TGTGCCAGCAGTCCCCACAGGACAGGGATGTTCTACGAGCAGTACTTC. Translating gives CASSPHRTGMFYEQYF.